These T cell receptor beta chains were read from a single sample in a study of blood T cells in healthy people across ages. TCRdb reprocessed the 5' RACE reads via MiXCR and lists one record per CDR3 protein. Of about 1,600,000 distinct CDR3 sequences listed, around 42% are singletons. The sequencing input was blood. The receptor set was obtained from a woman younger than 30 in good health. CDR3s include the opening cysteine and the closing phenylalanine or tryptophan. A D gene is named only where the DNA matches it firmly. Not every row has a clone size; where given, it reads once, few, many or a size class.

J gene,clone size,V gene,D gene,CDR3 DNA,CDR3 protein
TRBJ2-1,.,TRBV4-1,.,TGCGCCAGCAGCCAAGTGCTCCGGGAGCATGAGCAGTTCTTC,CASSQVLREHEQFF
TRBJ2-5,.,TRBV7-9,TRBD1,TGTGCCAGCAGCCCGGGACAGGTCGGGGAGACCCAGTACTTC,CASSPGQVGETQYF
TRBJ1-2,.,TRBV5-1,.,TGCGCCAGCAGCCAGGGGATGGAGGGCTACACCTTC,CASSQGMEGYTF
TRBJ2-5,few,TRBV7-2,TRBD2,TGTGCCAGCAGCATTAGCGGGCAAGAGACCCAGTACTTC,CASSISGQETQYF
TRBJ2-1,few,TRBV12-3/TRBV12-4,.,TGTGCCAGCAGTTTCTTCGGTCGGGTCCGAGAGCAGTTCTTC,CASSFFGRVREQFF
TRBJ1-2,.,TRBV4-2,.,TGTGCCAGCAACCAAGAGCTTATACGACATCCGGATTCTCCCGGCTACACCTTC,CASNQELIRHPDSPGYTF
TRBJ1-6,few,TRBV7-2,.,TGTGCCAGCAGAGGGGCCAACTCCTATAATTCACCCCTCCACTTT,CASRGANSYNSPLHF
TRBJ2-7,.,TRBV6-5,TRBD2,TGTGCCAGCAGTTACTACGGGACTAGCGGGATCTCGGAGGGCTCCTACAATGAGCAGTACTTC,CASSYYGTSGISEGSYNEQYF
TRBJ2-3,once,TRBV25-1,.,TGTGCCAGCAGTGAAGGTGCGGGCCTCACAGATACGCAGTATTTT,CASSEGAGLTDTQYF
TRBJ2-2,.,TRBV6-1,TRBD1,TGTGCCACCAAAGTGGACCTTTCCCTACTCCGACAGGGTACAAGGACCGGGGAGCTGTTTTTT,CATKVDLSLLRQGTRTGELFF
TRBJ1-5,.,TRBV2,.,TGTGCCAGCAGTAAGCCAGGGGATCAGCCCCAGCATTTT,CASSKPGDQPQHF
TRBJ2-3,many,TRBV10-3,TRBD1,TGTGCCATCAACCAGGGACAGGCTAGCACAGATACGCAGTATTTT,CAINQGQASTDTQYF
TRBJ2-1,.,TRBV4-1,TRBD2,TGCGCCAGCAGCCAGCGGGGGACTAGCGTACCCAATGAGCAGTTCTTC,CASSQRGTSVPNEQFF
TRBJ1-1,.,TRBV9,.,TGTGCCAGCAGCCCACCCCCCCTGAACACTGAAGCTTTCTTT,CASSPPPLNTEAFF
TRBJ1-1,.,TRBV27,TRBD1,TGTGCCAGCAGTTTATTCCCAGGGGGGAACACTGAAGCTTTCTTT,CASSLFPGGNTEAFF
TRBJ2-5,.,TRBV14,TRBD2,TGTGCCAGCAGCCAAGAACTACTAGCGGGAGAAGTCGCCACACACCTCGAGGGAGAGACCCAGTACTTC,CASSQELLAGEVATHLEGETQYF
TRBJ2-1,once,TRBV20-1,TRBD1,TGCAGTGTATCCCGGGGGACAGGGGAGTTAAGTGAGCAGTTCTTC,CSVSRGTGELSEQFF
TRBJ2-7,.,TRBV5-1,.,TGCGCCAGCGAGGGAAGCGGCCAACAGGAGTCGGGCTACGAGCAGTACTTC,CASEGSGQQESGYEQYF
TRBJ1-5,few,TRBV12-3/TRBV12-4,.,TGTGCCAGCAGTCCGCCGGGGGCGGTGGGCAATCAGCCCCAGCATTTT,CASSPPGAVGNQPQHF
TRBJ1-2,few,TRBV29-1,.,TGCAGCGTTGGATCTCCAGAACACTATGGCTACACCTTC,CSVGSPEHYGYTF
TRBJ1-5,.,TRBV3-1,TRBD1,TGTGCCAGCAGCCCCACCGGAACAGGGGGACGCCAGCATTTT,CASSPTGTGGRQHF
TRBJ1-4,.,TRBV7-8,TRBD1,TGTGCCAGCAGCGGCAGGGGGGGGGCTAATGAAAAACTGTTTTTT,CASSGRGGANEKLFF
TRBJ2-6,.,TRBV2,.,TGTGCCAGCAGCTCAACTACAGGGACTGGGGCCAACGTCCTGACTTTC,CASSSTTGTGANVLTF
TRBJ2-1,.,TRBV20-1,TRBD2,TGCAGTGCTAGTTATGAGACTAGCGGCAGTGAGCAGTTCTTC,CSASYETSGSEQFF
TRBJ2-6,once,TRBV6-6,TRBD2,TGTGCCAGCAGCCCTCTAGCGGGGGTCTCTGGGGCCAACGTCCTGACTTTC,CASSPLAGVSGANVLTF
TRBJ2-7,few,TRBV3-1,.,TGTGCCAGCAGCCAAGATTTTGCAGCCTACGAGCAGTACTTC,CASSQDFAAYEQYF
TRBJ2-5,.,TRBV3-1,.,TGTGCCAGCAGCCAAGATCGTTCTAGGCTAGTCAGCAATGAGCAGTACTTC,CASSQDRSRLVSNEQYF
TRBJ2-7,few,TRBV6-5,.,TGTGCCAGCAGTTACATCCGGCAGGCTTACGAGCAGTACTTC,CASSYIRQAYEQYF
TRBJ2-1,once,TRBV11-2,.,TGTGCCAGCAGCTTAAATCAGTTCGTTTCCTACAATGAGCAGTTCTTC,CASSLNQFVSYNEQFF
TRBJ2-3,.,TRBV20-1,.,TGCAGTGCTAGAGTAGGGGGGGAGAGCACAGATACGCAGTATTTT,CSARVGGESTDTQYF
TRBJ2-1,.,TRBV20-1,TRBD2,TGCAGTAGGCCCCTAGCGGGGCTCTACAATGAGCAGTTCTTC,CSRPLAGLYNEQFF
TRBJ1-2,.,TRBV9,.,TGTGCCAGCAGCGTAGGGGGCTCGGGTTATGGCTACACCTTC,CASSVGGSGYGYTF
TRBJ2-1,many,TRBV12-3/TRBV12-4,.,TGTGCCAGCAGCCCCCGGGCGGGTTACAATGAGCAGTTCTTC,CASSPRAGYNEQFF
TRBJ2-7,few,TRBV4-2,.,TGTGCCAGCAGCCAGGGGTACACCTACGAGCAGTACTTC,CASSQGYTYEQYF
TRBJ1-1,.,TRBV7-2,.,TGTGCCAGCAGTGTAACCGGGGGTGAGGACACTGAAGCTTTCTTT,CASSVTGGEDTEAFF
TRBJ2-7,.,TRBV20-1,.,TGCAGTGCCAAGGGGCACCCCTACGAGCAGTACTTC,CSAKGHPYEQYF
TRBJ1-1,.,TRBV18,TRBD1,TGTGCCAGCTATGCCGGGACAGCAAAAGAAGCTTTCTTT,CASYAGTAKEAFF
TRBJ1-4,.,TRBV5-6,.,TGTGCCAGCAGCGCGAAAACAGGGAATAATGAAAAACTGTTTTTT,CASSAKTGNNEKLFF
TRBJ2-3,few,TRBV6-5,TRBD2,TGTGCCAGCAGTTACGCCTCGGGAGGTAGTGAGGAAACAGATACGCAGTATTTT,CASSYASGGSEETDTQYF
TRBJ2-1,.,TRBV6-1,.,TGTGCCAGCAGTGCCCTAGGGCGCAATGAGCAGTTCTTC,CASSALGRNEQFF
TRBJ2-5,few,TRBV6-5,TRBD2,TGTGCCACCGTAGCGGGGGGAGGAAAGACCCAGTACTTC,CATVAGGGKTQYF
TRBJ2-1,.,TRBV10-3,TRBD2,TGTGCCGCCCAGACTAGCGGGTTCTACAATGAGCAGTTCTTC,CAAQTSGFYNEQFF